The T cell receptor beta chain under discussion was sequenced for a study of cytomegalovirus exposure and HLA in healthy donors. Study-wide results and limits: In a later analysis, CMV-associated beta chains were mostly HLA-associated, it appeared. Cytomegalovirus association was assigned to about 150 TCR beta chains. Reports state that TCR beta sequences accurately predicted most subjects' HLA-A and HLA-B alleles.

The PCR employed 60 Vbeta primers together with 13 Jbeta primers. The repertoire was sequenced with immunoSEQ multiplex PCR; TCRdb's copy has only in-frame clones and lacks some. The sample lists some 170,000 clones; approximately 72% were seen once. In the case of this clone: Its target is not known.

The V end lost 2 bases, the J end lost 3 bases, and 8 bases lay between the germline ends. The CDR3 is 12 amino acids. Germline V gives CDR1 GTSNPN, CDR2 SVGIG (reference sequence). Sequencing was performed on PBMCs. The rearrangement links TRBV30 to TRBJ2-7, with a possible D match to TRBD1 (6 bases). This clonotype was sampled from a human donor in good health. The CDR3 DNA reads as TGTGCCTGGAGTACAGGGAACTACGAGCAGTACTTC. This encodes CAWSTGNYEQYF.